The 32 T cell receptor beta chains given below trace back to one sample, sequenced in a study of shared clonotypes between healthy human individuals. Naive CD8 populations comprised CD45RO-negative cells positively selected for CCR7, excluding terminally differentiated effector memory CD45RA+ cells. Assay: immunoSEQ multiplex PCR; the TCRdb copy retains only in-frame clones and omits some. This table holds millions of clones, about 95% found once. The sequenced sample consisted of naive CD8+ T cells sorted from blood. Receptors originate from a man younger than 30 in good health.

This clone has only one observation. DNA of the CDR3: TGTGCCAGCAGCCGACCGGGACCGGGAAACGAGCAGTACTTC. It is translated as CASSRPGPGNEQYF. The V gene is TRBV9, the J gene TRBJ2-7; D tentatively fits TRBD1 or TRBD2 (5 bases each). V was cut by 4 bases and J by 5 bases, with 16 bases left in between. This CDR3 has 14 amino acids. Germline V gene data show CDR1 as SGDLS and CDR2 as YYNGEE.

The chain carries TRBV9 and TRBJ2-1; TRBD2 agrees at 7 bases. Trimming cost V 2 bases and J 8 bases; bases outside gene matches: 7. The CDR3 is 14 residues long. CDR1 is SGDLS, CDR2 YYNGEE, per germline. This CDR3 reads CASSVGGGRDEQFF. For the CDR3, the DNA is TGTGCCAGCAGCGTGGGCGGGGGAAGGGATGAGCAGTTCTTC.

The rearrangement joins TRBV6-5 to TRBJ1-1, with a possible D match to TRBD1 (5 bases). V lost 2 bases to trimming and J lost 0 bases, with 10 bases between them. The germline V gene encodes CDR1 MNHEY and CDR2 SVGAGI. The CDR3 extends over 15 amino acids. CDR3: CASSYGTLMNTEAFF. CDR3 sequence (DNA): TGTGCCAGCAGTTACGGGACTCTTATGAACACTGAAGCTTTCTTT.

In nucleotides, the CDR3 is TGTGCCAGCAGCGTAGATTGGGCGGGGCACTATGGCTACACCTTC. Its translation: CASSVDWAGHYGYTF. The chain has TRBV9 and TRBJ1-2, with D possibly TRBD1 on 5 matching bases. V was pared by 0 bases and J by 3 bases, with 12 bases between. This CDR3 has 15 amino acids. Per germline, CDR1 SGDLS and CDR2 YYNGEE.

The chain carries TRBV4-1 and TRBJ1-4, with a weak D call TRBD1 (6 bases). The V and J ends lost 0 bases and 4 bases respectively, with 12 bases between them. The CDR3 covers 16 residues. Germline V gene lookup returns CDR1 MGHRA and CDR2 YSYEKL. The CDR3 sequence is CASSQEVDRFNEKLFF. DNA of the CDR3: TGCGCCAGCAGCCAAGAAGTCGACAGGTTTAATGAAAAACTGTTTTTT.

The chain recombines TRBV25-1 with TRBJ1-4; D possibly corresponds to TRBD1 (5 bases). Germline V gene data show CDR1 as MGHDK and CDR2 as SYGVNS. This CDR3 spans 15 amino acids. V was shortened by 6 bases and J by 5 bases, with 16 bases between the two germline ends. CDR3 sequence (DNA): TGTGCCAGCAGCCCCATCTGGGGGGAGAATGAAAAACTGTTTTTT. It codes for CASSPIWGENEKLFF.

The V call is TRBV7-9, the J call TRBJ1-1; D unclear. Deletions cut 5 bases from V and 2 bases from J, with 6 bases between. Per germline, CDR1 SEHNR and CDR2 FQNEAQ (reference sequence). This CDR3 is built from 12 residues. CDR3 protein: CASSRSNTEAFF. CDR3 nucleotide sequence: TGTGCCAGCAGCCGTTCTAACACTGAAGCTTTCTTT.

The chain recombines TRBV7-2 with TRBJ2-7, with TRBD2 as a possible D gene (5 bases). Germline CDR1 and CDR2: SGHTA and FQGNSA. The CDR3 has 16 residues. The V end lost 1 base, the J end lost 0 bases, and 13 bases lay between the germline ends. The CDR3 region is CASSLEVGESSYEQYF. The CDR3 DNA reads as TGTGCCAGCAGCTTAGAGGTGGGAGAGAGCTCCTACGAGCAGTACTTC. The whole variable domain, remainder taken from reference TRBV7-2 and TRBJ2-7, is GAGVSQSPSNKVTEKGKDVELRCDPISGHTALYWYRQSLGQGLEFLIYFQGNSAPDKSGLPSDRFSAERTGGSVSTLTIQRTQQEDSAVYLCASSLEVGESSYEQYFGPGTRLTVT.

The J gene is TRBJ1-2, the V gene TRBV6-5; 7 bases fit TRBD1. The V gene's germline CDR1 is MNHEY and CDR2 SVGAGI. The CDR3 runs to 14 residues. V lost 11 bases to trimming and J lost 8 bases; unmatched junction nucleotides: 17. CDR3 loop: CAPPFSRGGGGYTF. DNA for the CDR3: TGTGCCCCCCCTTTCTCCCGGGGAGGGGGCGGCTACACCTTC.

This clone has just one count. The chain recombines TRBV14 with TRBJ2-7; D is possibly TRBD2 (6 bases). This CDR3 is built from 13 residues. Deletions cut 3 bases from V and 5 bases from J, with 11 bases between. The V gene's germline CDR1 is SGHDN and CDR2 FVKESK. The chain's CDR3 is CASSQARRDEQYF. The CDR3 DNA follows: TGTGCCAGCAGCCAGGCCCGGAGGGACGAGCAGTACTTC.

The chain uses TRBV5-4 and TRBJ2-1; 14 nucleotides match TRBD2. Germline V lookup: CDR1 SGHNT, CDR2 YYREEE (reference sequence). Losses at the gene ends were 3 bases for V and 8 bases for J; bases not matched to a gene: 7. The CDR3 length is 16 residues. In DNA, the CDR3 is TGTGCCAGCAGCTCCCGACTAGCGGGGGGGCCATATGAGCAGTTCTTC. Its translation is CASSSRLAGGPYEQFF. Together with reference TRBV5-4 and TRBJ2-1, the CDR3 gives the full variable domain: ETGVTQSPTHLIKTRGQQVTLRCSSQSGHNTVSWYQQALGQGPQFIFQYYREEENGRGNFPPRFSGLQFPNYSSELNVNALELDDSALYLCASSSRLAGGPYEQFFGPGTRLTVL.

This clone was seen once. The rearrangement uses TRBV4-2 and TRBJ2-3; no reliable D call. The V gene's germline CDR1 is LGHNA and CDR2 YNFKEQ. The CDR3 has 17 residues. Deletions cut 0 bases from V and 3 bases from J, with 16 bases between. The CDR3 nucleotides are TGTGCCAGCAGCCAAGAATTGGCGGAGTCCGTGACAGATACGCAGTATTTT. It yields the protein CASSQELAESVTDTQYF.

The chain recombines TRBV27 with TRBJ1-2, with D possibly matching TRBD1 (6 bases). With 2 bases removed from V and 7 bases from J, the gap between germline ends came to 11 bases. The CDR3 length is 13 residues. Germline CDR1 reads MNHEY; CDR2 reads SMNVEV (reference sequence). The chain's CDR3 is CASSLGSGAGYTF. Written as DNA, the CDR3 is TGTGCCAGCAGTTTAGGGTCGGGGGCTGGCTACACCTTC.

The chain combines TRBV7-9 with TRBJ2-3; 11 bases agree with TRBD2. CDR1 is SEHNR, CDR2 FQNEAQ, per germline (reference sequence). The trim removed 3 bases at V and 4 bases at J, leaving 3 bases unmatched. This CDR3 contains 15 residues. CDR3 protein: CASSFSGREADTQYF. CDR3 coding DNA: TGTGCCAGCAGCTTTAGCGGGAGGGAGGCAGATACGCAGTATTTT.

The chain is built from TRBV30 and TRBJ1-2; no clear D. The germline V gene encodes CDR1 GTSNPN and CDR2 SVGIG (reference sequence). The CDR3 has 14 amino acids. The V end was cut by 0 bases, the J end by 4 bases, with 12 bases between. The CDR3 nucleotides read TGTGCCTGGAGTGTAGGGAATACCCTCTATGGCTACACCTTC. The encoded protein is CAWSVGNTLYGYTF.

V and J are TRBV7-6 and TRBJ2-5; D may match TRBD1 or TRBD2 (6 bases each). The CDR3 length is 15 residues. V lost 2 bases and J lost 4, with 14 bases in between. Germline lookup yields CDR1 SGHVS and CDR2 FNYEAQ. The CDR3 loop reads CASSLTQGTLETQYF. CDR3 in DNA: TGTGCCAGCAGCTTAACGCAGGGGACTTTAGAGACCCAGTACTTC.

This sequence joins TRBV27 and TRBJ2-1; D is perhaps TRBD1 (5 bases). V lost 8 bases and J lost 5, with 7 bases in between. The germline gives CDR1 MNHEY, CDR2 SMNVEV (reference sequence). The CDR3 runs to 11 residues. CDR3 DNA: TGTGCCAGCCGCAGGGACAATGAGCAGTTCTTC. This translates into CASRRDNEQFF.

The CDR3 DNA reads TGTGCCAGCAGTTTAAATTGGACTAGATGGTACTCCTACGAGCAGTACTTC. It specifies CASSLNWTRWYSYEQYF. This chain joins TRBV27 and TRBJ2-7; 7 nucleotides agree with TRBD2. With V trimmed by 2 bases and J by 0 bases, 10 bases remained unmatched. The CDR3 is made up of 17 amino acids. Germline V CDR1 and CDR2: MNHEY, SMNVEV (reference sequence).

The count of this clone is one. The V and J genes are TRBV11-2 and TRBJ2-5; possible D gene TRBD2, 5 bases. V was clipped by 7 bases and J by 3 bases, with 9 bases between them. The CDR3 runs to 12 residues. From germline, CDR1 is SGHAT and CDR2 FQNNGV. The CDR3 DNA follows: TGTGCCAGCAACCTGGGAGAAGAGACCCAGTACTTC. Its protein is CASNLGEETQYF. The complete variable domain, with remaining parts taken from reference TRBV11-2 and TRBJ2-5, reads EAGVAQSPRYKIIEKRQSVAFWCNPISGHATLYWYQQILGQGPKLLIQFQNNGVVDDSQLPKDRFSAERLKGVDSTLKIQPAKLEDSAVYLCASNLGEETQYFGPGTRLLVL.

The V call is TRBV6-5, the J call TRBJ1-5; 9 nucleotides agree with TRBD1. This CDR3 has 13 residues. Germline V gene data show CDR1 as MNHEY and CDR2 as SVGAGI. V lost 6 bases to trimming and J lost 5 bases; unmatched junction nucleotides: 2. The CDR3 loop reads CASSRQGDQPQHF. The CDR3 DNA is TGTGCCAGCAGCAGACAGGGGGATCAGCCCCAGCATTTT.

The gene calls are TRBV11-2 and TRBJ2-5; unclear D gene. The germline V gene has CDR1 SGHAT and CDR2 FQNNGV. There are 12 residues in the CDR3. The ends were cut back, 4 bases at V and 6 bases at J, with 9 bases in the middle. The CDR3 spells CASSSDRQTQYF. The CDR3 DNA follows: TGTGCCAGCAGCTCGGATCGCCAGACCCAGTACTTC.

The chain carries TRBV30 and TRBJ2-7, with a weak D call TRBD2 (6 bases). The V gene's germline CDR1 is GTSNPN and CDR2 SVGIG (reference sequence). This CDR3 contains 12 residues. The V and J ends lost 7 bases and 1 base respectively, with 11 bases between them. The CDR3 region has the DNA TGTGCCTACGACGGGGGTTCCTACGAGCAGTACTTC. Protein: CAYDGGSYEQYF. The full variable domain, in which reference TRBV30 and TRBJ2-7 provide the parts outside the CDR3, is SQTIHQWPATLVQPVGSPLSLECTVEGTSNPNLYWYRQAAGRGLQLLFYSVGIGQISSEVPQNLSASRPQDRQFILSSKKLLLSDSGFYLCAYDGGSYEQYFGPGTRLTVT.

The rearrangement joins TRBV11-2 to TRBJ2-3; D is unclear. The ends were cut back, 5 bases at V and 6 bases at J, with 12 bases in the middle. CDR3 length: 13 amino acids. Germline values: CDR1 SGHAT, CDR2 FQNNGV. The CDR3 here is CASSPLVGDTQYF. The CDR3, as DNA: TGTGCCAGCAGCCCTCTGGTAGGGGATACGCAGTATTTT.

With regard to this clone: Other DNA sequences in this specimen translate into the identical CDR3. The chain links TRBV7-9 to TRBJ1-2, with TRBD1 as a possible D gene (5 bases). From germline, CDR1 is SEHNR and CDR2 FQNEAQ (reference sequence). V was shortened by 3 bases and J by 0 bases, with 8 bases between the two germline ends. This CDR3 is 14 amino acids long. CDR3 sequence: CASSLGGTNYGYTF. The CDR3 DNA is TGTGCCAGCAGCTTGGGGGGAACTAACTATGGCTACACCTTC.

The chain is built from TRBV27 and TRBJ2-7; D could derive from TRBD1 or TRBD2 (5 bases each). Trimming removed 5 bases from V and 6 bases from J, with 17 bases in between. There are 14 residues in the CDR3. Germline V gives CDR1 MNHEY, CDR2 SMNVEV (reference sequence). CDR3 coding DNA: TGTGCCAGCAGTCCGCACCTCACGGGGCCCGAGCAGTACTTC. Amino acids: CASSPHLTGPEQYF.

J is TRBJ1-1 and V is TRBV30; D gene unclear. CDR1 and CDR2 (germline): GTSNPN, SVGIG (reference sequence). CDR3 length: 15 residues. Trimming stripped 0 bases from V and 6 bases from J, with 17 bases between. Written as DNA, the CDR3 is TGTGCCTGGAGTGTACATCTAGGGTCTAAGGCTGAAGCTTTCTTT. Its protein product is CAWSVHLGSKAEAFF.

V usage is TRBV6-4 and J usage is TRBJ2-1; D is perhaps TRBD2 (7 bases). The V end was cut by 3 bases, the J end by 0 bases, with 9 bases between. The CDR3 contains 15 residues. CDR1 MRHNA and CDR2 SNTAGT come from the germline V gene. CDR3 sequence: CASSEAGASYNEQFF. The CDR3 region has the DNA TGTGCCAGCAGTGAGGCGGGGGCCTCCTACAATGAGCAGTTCTTC.

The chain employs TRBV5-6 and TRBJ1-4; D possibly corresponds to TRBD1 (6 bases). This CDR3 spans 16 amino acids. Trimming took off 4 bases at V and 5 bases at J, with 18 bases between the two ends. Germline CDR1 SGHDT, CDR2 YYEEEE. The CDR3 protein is CASSIITGATNEKLFF. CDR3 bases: TGTGCCAGCAGCATAATTACGGGGGCGACGAATGAAAAACTGTTTTTT.

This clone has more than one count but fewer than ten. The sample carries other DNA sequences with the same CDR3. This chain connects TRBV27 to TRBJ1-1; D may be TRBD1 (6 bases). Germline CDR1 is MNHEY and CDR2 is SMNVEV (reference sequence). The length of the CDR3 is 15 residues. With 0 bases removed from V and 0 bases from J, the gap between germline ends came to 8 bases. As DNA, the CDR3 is TGTGCCAGCAGTTTATCGGCAGGGGTGAACACTGAAGCTTTCTTT. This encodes CASSLSAGVNTEAFF.

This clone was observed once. The CDR3 region has the DNA TGTGCCAGCAGTTTAGGGTCAGGTAGCACAGATACGCAGTATTTT. Translation: CASSLGSGSTDTQYF. The chain combines TRBV27 with TRBJ2-3, with unresolved D. Germline CDR1 MNHEY, CDR2 SMNVEV (reference sequence). The CDR3 sequence is 15 residues long. Deletions cut 2 bases from V and 0 bases from J, with 9 bases between.

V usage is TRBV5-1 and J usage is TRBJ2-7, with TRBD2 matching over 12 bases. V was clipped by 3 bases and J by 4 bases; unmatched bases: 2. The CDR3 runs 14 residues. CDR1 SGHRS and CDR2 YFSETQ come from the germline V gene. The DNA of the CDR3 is TGCGCCAGCAGCTCGACTAGCGGGAGTTACGAGCAGTACTTC. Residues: CASSSTSGSYEQYF. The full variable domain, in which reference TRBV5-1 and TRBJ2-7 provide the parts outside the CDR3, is KAGVTQTPRYLIKTRGQQVTLSCSPISGHRSVSWYQQTPGQGLQFLFEYFSETQRNKGNFPGRFSGRQFSNSRSEMNVSTLELGDSALYLCASSSTSGSYEQYFGPGTRLTVT.

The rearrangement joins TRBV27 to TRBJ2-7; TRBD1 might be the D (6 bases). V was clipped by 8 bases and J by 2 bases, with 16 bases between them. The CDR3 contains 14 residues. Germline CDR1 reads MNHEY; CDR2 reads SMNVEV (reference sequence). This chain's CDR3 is CASWAGTLTYEQYF. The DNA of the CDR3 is TGTGCCAGCTGGGCCGGGACACTTACCTACGAGCAGTACTTC.